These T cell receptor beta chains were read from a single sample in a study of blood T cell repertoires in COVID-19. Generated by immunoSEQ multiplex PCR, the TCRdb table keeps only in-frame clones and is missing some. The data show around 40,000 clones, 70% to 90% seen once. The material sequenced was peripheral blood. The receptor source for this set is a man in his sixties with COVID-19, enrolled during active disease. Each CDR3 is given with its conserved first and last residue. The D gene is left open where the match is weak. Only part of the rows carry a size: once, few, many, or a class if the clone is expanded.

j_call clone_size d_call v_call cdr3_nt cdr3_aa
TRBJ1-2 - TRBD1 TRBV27 TGTGCCAGCAGTTACGTTGCGGACAGGGGGAGCCGGGGCTACACCTTC CASSYVADRGSRGYTF
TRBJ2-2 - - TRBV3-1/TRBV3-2 TGTGCCAGCAGCTTGAGTGGGGAGCTGTTTTTT CASSLSGELFF
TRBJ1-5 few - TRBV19 TGTGCCAGTAGTATAGTCCGGCAGCCCCAGCATTTT CASSIVRQPQHF
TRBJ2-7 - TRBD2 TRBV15 TGTGCCACCAGCAGAGGGACTAGCGGGAGGGCCTACGAGCAGTACTTC CATSRGTSGRAYEQYF
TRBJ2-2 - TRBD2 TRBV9 TGTGCCAGCAGCGTTCTAGCGGGAGGTACCGGGGAGCTGTTTTTT CASSVLAGGTGELFF
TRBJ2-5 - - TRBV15 TGTGCCACCAGTCCCGAGTCCGGGGAGACCCAGTACTTC CATSPESGETQYF
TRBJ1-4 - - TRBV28 TGTGCCAGTGGACGTGCGGGTACAACTAATGAAAAACTGTTTTTT CASGRAGTTNEKLFF
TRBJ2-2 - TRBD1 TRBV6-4 TGTGCCAGCAGTGGTAAACTGAACAGGGGGCACACCGGGGAGCTGTTTTTT CASSGKLNRGHTGELFF
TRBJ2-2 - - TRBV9 TGTGCCAGCAGCCCCCGGGACATCCTGACCGGGGAGCTGTTTTTT CASSPRDILTGELFF
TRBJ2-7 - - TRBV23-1 TGCGCCAGTCCCACAGGGTGTTCGTCCTACGAGCAGTACTTC CASPTGCSSYEQYF
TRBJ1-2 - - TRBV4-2 TGTGCCAGCAGCCATGGACAGAACTATGGCTACACCTTC CASSHGQNYGYTF
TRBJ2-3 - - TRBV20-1 TGCAGTGCTGATGACTCTCCGGGGCAGTATTTT CSADDSPGQYF
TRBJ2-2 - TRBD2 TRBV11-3 TGTGCCAGCACCCCCGGGAGGGGACTCCCGAACACCGGGGAGCTGTTTTTT CASTPGRGLPNTGELFF
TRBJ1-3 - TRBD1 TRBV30 TGTGCCTGGACCAGGACAGGGCGAGGAAACACCATATATTTT CAWTRTGRGNTIYF
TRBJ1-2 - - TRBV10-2 TGCGCCAGCAGTGAACCAGGGAATGATGGCTACACCTTC CASSEPGNDGYTF
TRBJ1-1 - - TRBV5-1 TGCGCCAGCAGTATCGGGGGTTTGGAACGGCGGAACACTGAAGCTTTCTTT CASSIGGLERRNTEAFF